These 29 T cell receptor beta chains were sequenced from one sample in a study of OX40 agonist ivuxolimab in advanced cancers. TCRdb's copy holds only in-frame clones and misses some; the assay was immunoSEQ multiplex PCR. The profile shows about 86,000 clones, around 88% of them singletons. The specimen was CD4+ or CD8+ T cells sorted from blood, collected in a trial of the OX40 agonist ivuxolimab. The receptors shown here come from an adult with an advanced solid tumor such as melanoma, head and neck, liver or kidney cancer.

Here the CDR3 reads CASSLWREAFF. CDR3 nucleotide sequence: TGTGCCAGCAGCTTGTGGAGGGAAGCTTTCTTT. The rearrangement links TRBV5-8 to TRBJ1-1; D is uncertain. Trimming removed 1 base from V and 8 bases from J, with 6 bases in between. The CDR3 contains 11 residues. Germline assignment: CDR1 SGHTS and CDR2 YDEGEE.

CDR3 amino acids: CAWSQRTSGRYTQYF. The CDR3 DNA sequence: TGTGCCTGGAGCCAAAGGACTAGCGGGAGGTATACGCAGTATTTT. V gene TRBV30 combines with J gene TRBJ2-3, with TRBD2 identical over 14 bases. The germline CDR1 and CDR2 sequences are GTSNPN and SVGIG (reference sequence). Losses at the gene ends were 3 bases for V and 7 bases for J; bases not matched to a gene: 6. The CDR3 has 15 amino acids.

This chain connects TRBV5-5 to TRBJ2-7, with D unresolved. V dropped 5 bases and J dropped 4 bases, with 10 bases sitting between them. The CDR3 consists of 12 residues. Germline V gene data show CDR1 as SGHKS and CDR2 as YYEKEE (reference sequence). CDR3 amino acids: CASSSFEYEQYF. CDR3 coding DNA: TGTGCCAGCAGTAGTTTCGAATACGAGCAGTACTTC.

The CDR3 reads CASSSGQETEAFF. The CDR3 nucleotides read TGTGCCAGCAGCTCCGGGCAGGAAACTGAAGCTTTCTTT. The V gene is TRBV7-9, the J gene TRBJ1-1; D call uncertain. Trimming shortened V by 4 bases and J by 5 bases, and 11 bases separated the two germline ends. The CDR3 length is 13 residues. From germline, CDR1 is SEHNR and CDR2 FQNEAQ (reference sequence).

V gene TRBV6-5 combines with J gene TRBJ2-7, with 7 positions matching TRBD2. Germline V lookup: CDR1 MNHEY, CDR2 SVGAGI. The V gene end was trimmed by 5 bases and the J gene end by 0 bases; junction bases not matched to a gene: 4. This CDR3 contains 14 residues. CDR3 region: CASSNVAGSYEQYF. The CDR3 region has the DNA TGTGCCAGCAGTAATGTAGCGGGCTCCTACGAGCAGTACTTC.

The CDR3 sequence is CAISDHTSGSSSGTQYF. CDR3 coding DNA: TGTGCCATCAGTGATCATACTAGCGGGAGTTCCTCCGGTACGCAGTATTTT. This sequence joins TRBV10-3 and TRBJ2-3; TRBD2 agrees at 11 bases. The CDR3 covers 17 residues. The V and J ends lost 3 bases and 8 bases, in that order; junction bases with no gene match: 13. Germline values: CDR1 ENHRY, CDR2 SYGVKD.

The gene calls are TRBV28 and TRBJ2-6; D is perhaps TRBD2 (5 bases). CDR1 is MDHEN, CDR2 SYDVKM, per germline. The CDR3 contains 18 residues. V lost 4 bases to trimming and J lost 1 base, with 17 bases between them. CDR3 DNA: TGTGCCAGCAGTTCCTCCCCGGGGTCCGCATCTGGGGCCAACGTCCTGACTTTC. Translation gives CASSSSPGSASGANVLTF. Together with reference TRBV28 and TRBJ2-6, the CDR3 gives the full variable domain: DVKVTQSSRYLVKRTGEKVFLECVQDMDHENMFWYRQDPGLGLRLIYFSYDVKMKEKGDIPEGYSVSREKKERFSLILESASTNQTSMYLCASSSSPGSASGANVLTFGAGSRLTVL.

The chain is built from TRBV5-1 and TRBJ2-3; D not certain. V dropped 0 bases and J dropped 0 bases, with 11 bases sitting between them. This CDR3 has 16 amino acids. Germline V gives CDR1 SGHRS, CDR2 YFSETQ. CDR3 protein: CASSLGTARSTDTQYF. For the CDR3, the DNA is TGCGCCAGCAGCTTGGGTACGGCACGGAGCACAGATACGCAGTATTTT. Based on the CDR3 plus reference TRBV5-1 and TRBJ2-3, the full variable domain is KAGVTQTPRYLIKTRGQQVTLSCSPISGHRSVSWYQQTPGQGLQFLFEYFSETQRNKGNFPGRFSGRQFSNSRSEMNVSTLELGDSALYLCASSLGTARSTDTQYFGPGTRLTVL.

V and J are TRBV11-1 and TRBJ1-1; D gene unclear. This CDR3 spans 14 amino acids. The V end was cut by 2 bases, the J end by 0 bases, with 7 bases between. Germline V gene sequence: CDR1 SGHAT, CDR2 FQDESV (reference sequence). CDR3 nucleotide sequence: TGTGCCAGCAGCTTAAGGGTTATGAACACTGAAGCTTTCTTT. Protein sequence: CASSLRVMNTEAFF.

The chain carries TRBV27 and TRBJ1-2, with a tentative D call TRBD1 (6 bases). The CDR3 has 13 amino acids. V lost 3 bases, J lost 8 bases, and 13 bases lay in between. CDR1 MNHEY and CDR2 SMNVEV come from the germline V gene (reference sequence). This chain's CDR3 is CASSLGRQGGYTF. The CDR3 nucleotides are TGTGCCAGCAGTTTGGGTAGGCAGGGGGGCTACACCTTC.

The rearrangement links TRBV2 to TRBJ2-6; D may be TRBD2 (6 bases). Germline loops: CDR1 SNHLY, CDR2 FYNNEI. Trimming removed 2 bases from V and 4 bases from J, with 12 bases in between. The CDR3 is made up of 16 amino acids. The CDR3 reads CASSERGFTGANVLTF. In DNA, the CDR3 is TGTGCCAGCAGTGAACGGGGGTTTACAGGGGCCAACGTCCTGACTTTC.

This chain connects TRBV28 to TRBJ2-2; perhaps D is TRBD1 or TRBD2 (5 bases each). The germline V gene encodes CDR1 MDHEN and CDR2 SYDVKM. V was shortened by 2 bases and J by 1 base, with 5 bases between the two germline ends. This CDR3 has 14 residues. In DNA form, the CDR3 reads TGTGCCAGCAGTTTAGGGGGGAACACCGGGGAGCTGTTTTTT. It encodes CASSLGGNTGELFF.

The chain uses TRBV6-5 and TRBJ2-3; no clear D gene. The CDR3 runs to 15 residues. Germline-derived CDR1 and CDR2 are MNHEY and SVGAGI. V lost 0 bases to trimming and J lost 4 bases, with 11 bases between them. CDR3 coding DNA: TGTGCCAGCAGTTACTCGAGGCAGGCCGCAGATACGCAGTATTTT. Translation: CASSYSRQAADTQYF.

The rearrangement joins TRBV7-6 to TRBJ1-5; D remains unclear. The CDR3 covers 13 residues. The ends were cut back, 7 bases at V and 3 bases at J, with 10 bases in the middle. The V gene's germline CDR1 is SGHVS and CDR2 FNYEAQ. The chain's CDR3 is CASTAGNNQPQHF. CDR3 DNA sequence: TGTGCCAGCACCGCTGGGAACAATCAGCCCCAGCATTTT.

This clone was detected only a few times. The chain carries TRBV2 and TRBJ1-1; D unresolved. CDR3 length equals 12 residues. The germline V gene has CDR1 SNHLY and CDR2 FYNNEI. V gave up 8 bases and J gave up 0 bases, with 7 bases separating them. The CDR3, as DNA: TGTGCCAGCGTTCGGATGAACACTGAAGCTTTCTTT. Encoded protein: CASVRMNTEAFF.

The chain couples TRBV6-5 to TRBJ2-2; D gene unclear. V was trimmed by 5 bases and J by 6 bases, leaving 7 bases between them. CDR1 and CDR2 (germline): MNHEY, SVGAGI. CDR3 length equals 12 residues. CDR3 bases: TGTGCCAGCAGTCTATTCCCCGGGGAGCTGTTTTTT. Encoded protein: CASSLFPGELFF.

The chain uses TRBV5-6 and TRBJ2-5, with D unclear. CDR1 and CDR2 from the germline V gene are SGHDT and YYEEEE. CDR3 length: 13 residues. V was shortened by 4 bases and J by 3 bases, with 10 bases between the two germline ends. The CDR3, as DNA: TGTGCCAGCAGCGCATATAATAAAGAGACCCAGTACTTC. Protein product: CASSAYNKETQYF.

The rearrangement links TRBV4-2 to TRBJ1-4, with TRBD1 matching over 7 bases. The CDR3 has 19 amino acids. J was trimmed by 7 bases and V by 5 bases; bases with no gene match: 22. Germline CDR1 reads LGHNA; CDR2 reads YNFKEQ. The CDR3 nucleotides are TGTGCCAGCAGCTCCCGACCCAATATAGGACAGGCCGGTCGTGAAAAACTGTTTTTT. Translated, it gives CASSSRPNIGQAGREKLFF.

The rearrangement joins TRBV7-9 to TRBJ2-7; D unclear. The germline V gene has CDR1 SEHNR and CDR2 FQNEAQ (reference sequence). The V end was cut by 4 bases, the J end by 4 bases, with 5 bases between. The CDR3 runs to 11 residues. The CDR3 bases are TGTGCCAGCAGCTCCCAGTACGAGCAGTACTTC. Translated: CASSSQYEQYF.

The chain is built from TRBV27 and TRBJ1-1, with TRBD1 matching 8 bases. Unmatched junction bases numbered 17, after V lost 2 bases and J lost 6 bases. The CDR3 extends over 18 amino acids. The germline CDR1 and CDR2 sequences are MNHEY and SMNVEV (reference sequence). In DNA form, the CDR3 reads TGTGCCAGCAGTTTAAAGTTTAGGGCAGGGGGCGCGTCTTCTGAAGCTTTCTTT. Its protein product is CASSLKFRAGGASSEAFF.

The rearrangement uses TRBV6-1 and TRBJ2-7, with D unclear. V was pared by 6 bases and J by 4 bases, with 16 bases between. The CDR3 covers 14 residues. The germline CDR1 and CDR2 sequences are MNHNS and SASEGT. The CDR3 protein is CASRTYSKGYEQYF. The DNA of the CDR3 is TGTGCCAGCAGGACTTATTCAAAGGGATACGAGCAGTACTTC.

This chain uses TRBV2 with TRBJ2-6; 7 nucleotides line up with TRBD2. The junction had 15 bases not matched to a gene; V was cut back by 9 bases and J by 4 bases. Germline V gene sequence: CDR1 SNHLY, CDR2 FYNNEI. The CDR3 runs to 17 residues. Written as DNA, the CDR3 is TGTGCCAGTACCTACACGGGGGGTAATGCCGGGGCCAACGTCCTGACTTTC. This gives the protein CASTYTGGNAGANVLTF.

The chain links TRBV2 to TRBJ2-3; 12 bases line up with TRBD2. The CDR3 has 17 residues. Germline V CDR1 and CDR2: SNHLY, FYNNEI. V lost 3 bases to trimming and J lost 3 bases; unmatched junction nucleotides: 7. The CDR3 sequence: CASSDPGTSGWTDTQYF. The CDR3 DNA follows: TGTGCCAGCAGTGACCCCGGGACTAGCGGGTGGACAGATACGCAGTATTTT.

J is TRBJ2-5 and V is TRBV30; 12 bases fit TRBD2. Germline loops: CDR1 GTSNPN, CDR2 SVGIG (reference sequence). J was trimmed by 14 bases and V by 2 bases; bases with no gene match: 15. This CDR3 region has 15 residues. CDR3: CAWSHEAASGGGKYF. The CDR3 DNA reads TGTGCCTGGAGTCACGAAGCGGCTAGCGGGGGGGGGAAATACTTC.

CDR3 sequence: CASRPGQIYEQYF. DNA of the CDR3: TGTGCCAGCAGACCGGGACAGATCTACGAGCAGTACTTC. The chain uses TRBV6-1 and TRBJ2-7; TRBD1 agrees at 7 bases. The V segment lost 6 bases and the J segment 3 bases; nucleotides outside the gene matches: 5. This CDR3 is 13 amino acids long. Germline assignment: CDR1 MNHNS and CDR2 SASEGT.

V and J are TRBV10-3 and TRBJ2-3; possible D gene TRBD1, 5 bases. Germline CDR1 and CDR2: ENHRY and SYGVKD. The CDR3 length is 13 residues. With 10 bases removed from V and 3 bases from J, the gap between germline ends came to 14 bases. The CDR3 sequence: CATQGMGTDTQYF. CDR3 coding DNA: TGTGCCACCCAGGGTATGGGGACAGATACGCAGTATTTT.

The rearrangement links TRBV7-6 to TRBJ2-1; 7 bases match TRBD2. J was trimmed by 9 bases and V by 5 bases; bases with no gene match: 19. Germline CDR1 is SGHVS and CDR2 is FNYEAQ. CDR3 length: 17 amino acids. The CDR3 DNA follows: TGTGCCAGCAGCCCGGGGGGAGGGCCAAAGGTTTCTGGTGAGCAGTTCTTC. Translated: CASSPGGGPKVSGEQFF.

This clone has just a few counts. The genes are TRBV14 and TRBJ2-7; no definite D call. Deletions cut 4 bases from V and 3 bases from J, with 7 bases between. This CDR3 is built from 12 residues. Germline V gene sequence: CDR1 SGHDN, CDR2 FVKESK. DNA for the CDR3: TGTGCCAGCAGCCGAAGTCGCTACGAGCAGTACTTC. Translating gives CASSRSRYEQYF. The whole variable domain, remainder taken from reference TRBV14 and TRBJ2-7, is EAGVTQFPSHSVIEKGQTVTLRCDPISGHDNLYWYRRVMGKEIKFLLHFVKESKQDESGMPNNRFLAERTGGTYSTLKVQPAELEDSGVYFCASSRSRYEQYFGPGTRLTVT.

The chain couples TRBV7-8 to TRBJ1-2; 7 nucleotides align to TRBD1. This CDR3 has 17 residues. CDR1 is SGHVS and CDR2 is FQNEAQ in the germline V gene. Trimming removed 5 bases from V and 0 bases from J; junction bases left unmatched: 12. The DNA of the CDR3 is TGTGCCAGCAGCGTAGGGACAGCAGCCCAATCTAACTATGGCTACACCTTC. This encodes CASSVGTAAQSNYGYTF.